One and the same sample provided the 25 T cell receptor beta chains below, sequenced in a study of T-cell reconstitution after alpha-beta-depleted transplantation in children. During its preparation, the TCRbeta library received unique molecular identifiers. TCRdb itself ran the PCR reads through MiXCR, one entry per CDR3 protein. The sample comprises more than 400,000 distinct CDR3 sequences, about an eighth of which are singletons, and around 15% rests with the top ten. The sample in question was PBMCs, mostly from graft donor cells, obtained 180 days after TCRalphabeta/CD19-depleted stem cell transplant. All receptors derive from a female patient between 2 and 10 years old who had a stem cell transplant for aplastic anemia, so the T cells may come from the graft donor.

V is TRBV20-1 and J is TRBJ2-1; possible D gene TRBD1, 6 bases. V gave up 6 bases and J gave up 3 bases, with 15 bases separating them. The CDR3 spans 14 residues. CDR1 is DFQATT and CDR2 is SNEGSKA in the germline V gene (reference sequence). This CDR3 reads CSAPVGAFYNEQFF. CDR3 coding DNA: TGCAGTGCCCCAGTGGGGGCCTTCTACAATGAGCAGTTCTTC.

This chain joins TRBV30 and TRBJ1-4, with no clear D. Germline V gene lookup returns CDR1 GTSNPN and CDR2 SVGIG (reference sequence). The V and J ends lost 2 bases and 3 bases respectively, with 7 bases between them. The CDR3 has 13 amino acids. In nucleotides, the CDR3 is TGTGCCTGGAGTCTTCAGGCTAATGAAAAACTGTTTTTT. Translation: CAWSLQANEKLFF.

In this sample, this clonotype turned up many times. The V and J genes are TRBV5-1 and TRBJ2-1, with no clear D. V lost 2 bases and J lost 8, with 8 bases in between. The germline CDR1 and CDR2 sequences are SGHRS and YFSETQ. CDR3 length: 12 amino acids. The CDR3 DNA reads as TGCGCCAGCAGCTTCAGAGGCGATGAGCAGTTCTTC. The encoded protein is CASSFRGDEQFF.

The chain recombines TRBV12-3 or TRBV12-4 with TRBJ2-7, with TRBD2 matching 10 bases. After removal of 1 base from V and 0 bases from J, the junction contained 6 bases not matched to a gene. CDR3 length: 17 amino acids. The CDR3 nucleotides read TGTGCCAGCAGTTTAGGGACTAGCGGATATTCCTCCTACGAGCAGTACTTC. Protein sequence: CASSLGTSGYSSYEQYF.

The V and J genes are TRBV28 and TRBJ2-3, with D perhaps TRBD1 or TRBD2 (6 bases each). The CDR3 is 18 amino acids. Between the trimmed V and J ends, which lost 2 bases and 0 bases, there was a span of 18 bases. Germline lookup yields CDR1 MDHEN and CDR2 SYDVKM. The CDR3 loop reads CASSLLARGGSSTDTQYF. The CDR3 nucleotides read TGTGCCAGCAGTTTACTGGCCAGGGGAGGTAGTAGCACAGATACGCAGTATTTT.

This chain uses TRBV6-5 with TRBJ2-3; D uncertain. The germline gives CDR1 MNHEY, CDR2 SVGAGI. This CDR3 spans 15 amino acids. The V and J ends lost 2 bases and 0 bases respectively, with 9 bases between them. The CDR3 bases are TGTGCCAGCAGTTACCGGGTCCCAAGCACAGATACGCAGTATTTT. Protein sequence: CASSYRVPSTDTQYF.

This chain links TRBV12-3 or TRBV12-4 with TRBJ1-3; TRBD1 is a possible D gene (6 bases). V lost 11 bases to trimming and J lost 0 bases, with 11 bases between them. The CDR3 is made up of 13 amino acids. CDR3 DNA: TGTGCCGGAGGGGGTAACTCTGGAAACACCATATATTTT. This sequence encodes CAGGGNSGNTIYF.

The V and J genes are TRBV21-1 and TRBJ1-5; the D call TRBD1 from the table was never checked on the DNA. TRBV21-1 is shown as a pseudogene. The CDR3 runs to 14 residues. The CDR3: CASSKGRAGQPQHF. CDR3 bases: TGTGCCAGCAGCAAAGGCAGGGCGGGGCAGCCCCAGCATTTT.

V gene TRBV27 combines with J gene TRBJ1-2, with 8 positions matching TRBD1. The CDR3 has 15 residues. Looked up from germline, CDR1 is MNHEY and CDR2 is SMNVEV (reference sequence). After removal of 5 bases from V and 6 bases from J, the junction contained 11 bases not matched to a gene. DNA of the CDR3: TGTGCCAGCAGTAGGGACAGGTTAGCCGGCCATGGCTACACCTTC. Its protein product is CASSRDRLAGHGYTF.

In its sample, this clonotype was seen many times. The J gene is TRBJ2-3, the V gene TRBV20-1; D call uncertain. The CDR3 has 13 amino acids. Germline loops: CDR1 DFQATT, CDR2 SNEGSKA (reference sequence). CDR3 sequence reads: CRIGRSSTDTQYF. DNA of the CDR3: TGCAGGATCGGGCGTTCTAGCACAGATACGCAGTATTTT.

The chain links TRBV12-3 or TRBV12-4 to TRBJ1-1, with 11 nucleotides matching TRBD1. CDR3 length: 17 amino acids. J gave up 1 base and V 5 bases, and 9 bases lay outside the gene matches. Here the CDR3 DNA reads TGTGCCAGCAGTCCGCGGGACAGGGGGAAGGGGAACACTGAAGCTTTCTTT. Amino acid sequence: CASSPRDRGKGNTEAFF.

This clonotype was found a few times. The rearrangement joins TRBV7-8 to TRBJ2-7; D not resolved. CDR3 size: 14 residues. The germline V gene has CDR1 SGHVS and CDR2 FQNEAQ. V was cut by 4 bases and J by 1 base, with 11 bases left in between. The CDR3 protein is CASSSLSKSYEQYF. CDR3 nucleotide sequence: TGTGCCAGCAGCTCCCTCTCCAAATCCTACGAGCAGTACTTC.

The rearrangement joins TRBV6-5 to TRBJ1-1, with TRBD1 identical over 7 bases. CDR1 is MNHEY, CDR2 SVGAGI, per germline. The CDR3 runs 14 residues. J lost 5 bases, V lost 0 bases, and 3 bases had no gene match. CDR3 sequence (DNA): TGTGCCAGCAGTTACTCGGGCAGGGGGACTGAAGCTTTCTTT. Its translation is CASSYSGRGTEAFF.

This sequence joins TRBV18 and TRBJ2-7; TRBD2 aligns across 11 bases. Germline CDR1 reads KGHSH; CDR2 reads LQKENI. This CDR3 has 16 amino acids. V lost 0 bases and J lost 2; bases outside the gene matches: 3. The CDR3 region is CASSPPGLAETYEQYF. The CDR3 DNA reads TGTGCCAGCTCACCACCGGGACTAGCGGAGACCTACGAGCAGTACTTC.

The CDR3: CASSSNPRQGGTEAFF. CDR3 DNA sequence: TGTGCCAGCAGCTCGAACCCCCGACAGGGGGGGACTGAAGCTTTCTTT. The V and J genes are TRBV7-9 and TRBJ1-1; 9 bases are shared with TRBD1. V lost 4 bases, J lost 5 bases, and 11 bases stayed unmatched. The CDR3 consists of 16 residues. Germline CDR1 is SEHNR and CDR2 is FQNEAQ (reference sequence).

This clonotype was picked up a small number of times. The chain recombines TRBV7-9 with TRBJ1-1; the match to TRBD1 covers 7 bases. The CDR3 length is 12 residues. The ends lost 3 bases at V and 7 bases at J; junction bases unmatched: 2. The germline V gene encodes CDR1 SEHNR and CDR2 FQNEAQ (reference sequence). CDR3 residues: CASSFRDSEAFF. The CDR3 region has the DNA TGTGCCAGCAGCTTCCGGGACAGTGAAGCTTTCTTT.

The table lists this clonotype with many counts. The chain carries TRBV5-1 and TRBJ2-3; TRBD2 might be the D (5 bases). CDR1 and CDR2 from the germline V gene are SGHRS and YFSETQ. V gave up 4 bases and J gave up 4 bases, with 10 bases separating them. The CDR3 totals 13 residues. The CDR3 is CASSGGYSDTQYF. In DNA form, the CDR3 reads TGCGCCAGCAGCGGAGGTTACTCAGATACGCAGTATTTT.

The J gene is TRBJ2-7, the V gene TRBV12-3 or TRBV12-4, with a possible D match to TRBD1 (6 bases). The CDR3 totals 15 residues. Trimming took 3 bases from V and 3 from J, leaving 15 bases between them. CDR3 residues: CASSLGAGSFYEQYV. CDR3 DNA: TGTGCCAGCAGTTTGGGGGCCGGGTCCTTCTACGAGCAGTACGTC.

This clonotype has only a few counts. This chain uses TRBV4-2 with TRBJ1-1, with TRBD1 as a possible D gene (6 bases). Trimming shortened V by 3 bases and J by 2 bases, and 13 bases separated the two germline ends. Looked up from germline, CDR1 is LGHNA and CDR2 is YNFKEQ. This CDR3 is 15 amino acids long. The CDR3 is CASSHDRRFNTEAFF. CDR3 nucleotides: TGTGCCAGCAGCCATGACAGGCGTTTTAACACTGAAGCTTTCTTT.

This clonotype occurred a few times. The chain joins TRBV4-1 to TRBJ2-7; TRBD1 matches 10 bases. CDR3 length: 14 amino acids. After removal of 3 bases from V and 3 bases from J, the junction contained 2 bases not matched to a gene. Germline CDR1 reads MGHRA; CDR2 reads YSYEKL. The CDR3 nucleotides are TGCGCCAGCAGCCACAGGGACAGGGGCTACGAGCAGTACGTC. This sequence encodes CASSHRDRGYEQYV.

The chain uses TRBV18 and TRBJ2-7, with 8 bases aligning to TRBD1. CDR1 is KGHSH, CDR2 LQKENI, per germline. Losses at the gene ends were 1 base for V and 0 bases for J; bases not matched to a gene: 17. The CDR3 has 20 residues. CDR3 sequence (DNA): TGTGCCAGCTCACCACGCCGACAGGGGTCATCGGTTTTAAACTCCTACGAGCAGTACTTC. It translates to CASSPRRQGSSVLNSYEQYF.

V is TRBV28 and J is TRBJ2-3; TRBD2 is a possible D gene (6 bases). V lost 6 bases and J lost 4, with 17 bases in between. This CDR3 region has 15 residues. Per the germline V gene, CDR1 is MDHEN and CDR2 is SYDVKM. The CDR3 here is CASRSGEAGPDTQYF. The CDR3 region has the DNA TGTGCCAGCAGATCCGGAGAAGCGGGCCCAGATACGCAGTATTTT.

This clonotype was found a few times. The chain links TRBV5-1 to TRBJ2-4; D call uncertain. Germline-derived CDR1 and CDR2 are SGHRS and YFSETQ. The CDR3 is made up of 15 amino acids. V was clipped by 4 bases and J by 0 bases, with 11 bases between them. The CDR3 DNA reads TGCGCCAGCAGCGTGATCGGTCTAGCCAAAAACATTCAGTACTTC. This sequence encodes CASSVIGLAKNIQYF.

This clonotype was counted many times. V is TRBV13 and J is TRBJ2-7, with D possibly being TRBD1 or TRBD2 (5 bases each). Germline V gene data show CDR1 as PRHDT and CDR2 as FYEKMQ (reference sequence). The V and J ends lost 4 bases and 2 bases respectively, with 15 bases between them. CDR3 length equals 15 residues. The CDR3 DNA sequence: TGTGCCAGCAGCTGGGCCCCGGGACGGACCTACGAGCAGTACTTC. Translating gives CASSWAPGRTYEQYF.

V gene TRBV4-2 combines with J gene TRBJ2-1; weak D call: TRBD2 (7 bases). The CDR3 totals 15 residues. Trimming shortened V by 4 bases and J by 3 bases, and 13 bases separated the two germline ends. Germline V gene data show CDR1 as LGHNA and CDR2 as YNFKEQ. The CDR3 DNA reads TGTGCCAGCAGCCGAACGGGGGGCCTCTACAATGAGCAGTTCTTC. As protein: CASSRTGGLYNEQFF.